Following are 17 T cell receptor beta chains from one sample sequenced in a study of T cells in Graves' hyperthyroidism and ophthalmopathy. Researchers amplified the TCR beta CDR3 regions from RNA transcripts. Using the HTBI primer set, a first-round RT-PCR was run on the TCR CDR3. From the multiplex PCR reads, TCRdb called clonotypes with MiXCR, one entry per CDR3 protein. Of 550,000 to 850,000 distinct CDR3 sequences in the sample, about 17% were seen once. The sequenced sample consisted of blood. The receptor source for this set is a woman aged 45-60 years with Graves' hyperthyroidism that later progressed to Graves' ophthalmopathy.

This sequence joins TRBV7-9 and TRBJ2-3; D unresolved. In germline, CDR1 is SEHNR, CDR2 FQNEAQ (reference sequence). Trimming removed 6 bases at V and 1 base at J, with 14 bases between. This CDR3 region has 15 residues. The CDR3 DNA is TGTGCCAGCAGTCTTGGGTCCTCTGGCACAGATACGCAGTATTTT. It is translated as CASSLGSSGTDTQYF. Variable domain in full (rest from reference TRBV7-9 and TRBJ2-3): DTGVSQNPRHKITKRGQNVTFRCDPISEHNRLYWYRQTLGQGPEFLTYFQNEAQLEKSRLLSDRFSAERPKGSFSTLEIQRTEQGDSAMYLCASSLGSSGTDTQYFGPGTRLTVL.

This clonotype was observed at least ten times. The chain has TRBV7-3 and TRBJ2-1, with 10 bases that match TRBD1. CDR1 and CDR2 from the germline V gene are SGHTA and FQGTGA. The CDR3 is made up of 15 amino acids. Trimming removed 3 bases from V and 6 bases from J; junction bases left unmatched: 5. The CDR3 sequence: CASSFGQGVGNEQFF. The CDR3 region has the DNA TGTGCCAGCAGCTTCGGACAGGGGGTGGGCAATGAGCAGTTCTTC.

Points on this clonotype: This may arise from a read error, as a much more abundant clone is one base away. This chain connects TRBV27 to TRBJ2-3, with 10 bases that match TRBD2. CDR1 MNHEY and CDR2 SMNVEV come from the germline V gene (reference sequence). The CDR3 is 16 amino acids. V was clipped by 0 bases and J by 5 bases; unmatched bases: 5. CDR3 sequence (DNA): TGTGCCAGCAGTTTATCTAGCGGGGGGCCAGGAGATACGCAGTATTTT. Encoded protein: CASSLSSGGPGDTQYF.

The chain links TRBV20-1 to TRBJ2-1, with 9 bases matching TRBD2. This CDR3 comprises 13 residues. The V and J ends lost 0 bases and 9 bases, in that order; junction bases with no gene match: 3. From germline, CDR1 is DFQATT and CDR2 SNEGSKA (reference sequence). CDR3 amino acids: CSARERGGGEQFF. The CDR3 coding sequence is TGCAGTGCTAGAGAGCGGGGGGGTGGTGAGCAGTTCTTC.

In its sample, this clonotype was seen many times. V gene TRBV28 combines with J gene TRBJ1-1; 8 nucleotides line up with TRBD1. This CDR3 spans 13 amino acids. Per the germline V gene, CDR1 is MDHEN and CDR2 is SYDVKM. After removal of 8 bases from V and 10 bases from J, the junction contained 12 bases not matched to a gene. The CDR3 DNA reads TGTGCCAGCCCCCGGGACAGGAGGTCCCCAGCTTTCTTT. It is translated as CASPRDRRSPAFF.

This clonotype has just a few counts. The chain combines TRBV25-1 with TRBJ2-1; no clear D gene. From germline, CDR1 is MGHDK and CDR2 SYGVNS. This CDR3 contains 14 residues. V was cut by 7 bases and J by 2 bases, with 12 bases left in between. The CDR3 nucleotides read TGTGCCAGCACCCCCGGCTTTACCTACAATGAGCAGTTCTTC. This sequence encodes CASTPGFTYNEQFF.

This clonotype has more than one count but fewer than ten. V is TRBV20-1 and J is TRBJ1-3; TRBD1 is a possible D gene (5 bases). Trimming took 5 bases from V and 4 from J, leaving 9 bases between them. From germline, CDR1 is DFQATT and CDR2 SNEGSKA (reference sequence). The CDR3 loop spans 12 amino acids. CDR3 sequence: CSAPGGGNTIYF. In DNA, the CDR3 is TGCAGTGCTCCTGGGGGGGGAAACACCATATATTTT.

The V and J genes are TRBV20-1 and TRBJ2-4, with 7 bases that match TRBD2. Unmatched junction bases numbered 7, after V lost 5 bases and J lost 6 bases. Germline V gene lookup returns CDR1 DFQATT and CDR2 SNEGSKA (reference sequence). This CDR3 comprises 13 residues. The CDR3, as DNA: TGCAGTGCTCGTGGGAGGGCCGGAAACATTCAGTACTTC. Its translation is CSARGRAGNIQYF.

This clonotype was observed a handful of times. The CDR3 is CASTLGGGQGRSYNSPLHF. CDR3 bases: TGTGCCAGTACCCTGGGCGGTGGACAGGGACGGTCCTATAATTCACCCCTCCACTTT. The J gene is TRBJ1-6, the V gene TRBV19; TRBD1 agrees at 8 bases. This CDR3 has 19 amino acids. Unmatched junction bases numbered 15, after V lost 7 bases and J lost 1 base. Germline V gene sequence: CDR1 LNHDA, CDR2 SQIVND (reference sequence).

This clonotype was detected only a few times. J is TRBJ1-2 and V is TRBV5-6; D is perhaps TRBD1 (5 bases). The CDR3 has 16 residues. Germline V gene data show CDR1 as SGHDT and CDR2 as YYEEEE. V was cut by 6 bases and J by 3 bases, with 21 bases left in between. The CDR3 reads CASTQAKGPVDYGYTF. In DNA, the CDR3 is TGTGCCAGCACCCAAGCCAAGGGACCCGTTGACTATGGCTACACCTTC.

The V gene is TRBV12-3 or TRBV12-4, the J gene TRBJ2-3; unclear D gene. Trimming pared 6 bases from V and 1 base from J, leaving 11 bases between. There are 14 residues in the CDR3. As DNA, the CDR3 is TGTGCCAGCAGCAGCTACCCGCGCACAGATACGCAGTATTTT. Translating gives CASSSYPRTDTQYF.

The table lists this clonotype with many counts. The CDR3 is CASSLGSGQLSTDTQYF. For the CDR3, the DNA is TGCGCCAGCAGCTTGGGAAGCGGCCAGCTCAGCACAGATACGCAGTATTTT. The chain has TRBV5-1 and TRBJ2-3; weak D call: TRBD2 (5 bases). The CDR3 totals 17 residues. Germline V gene sequence: CDR1 SGHRS, CDR2 YFSETQ. V lost 0 bases and J lost 0, with 14 bases in between.

Concerning this clonotype itself: A much larger clone lies a single base off, so this may be a read error. The chain is built from TRBV11-3 and TRBJ1-2; D is undetermined. The germline V gene encodes CDR1 SGHNT and CDR2 YENEEA. V lost 0 bases and J 6 bases, leaving 11 bases between the germline ends. CDR3 length: 14 amino acids. The CDR3 region is CASSLDSQGHGYTF. The CDR3 nucleotides read TGTGCCAGCAGCTTAGATTCTCAAGGCCATGGCTACACCTTC.

The chain joins TRBV10-1 to TRBJ1-2, with TRBD1 matching 10 bases. The CDR3 has 17 amino acids. With 4 bases clipped from V and 4 bases from J, the junction kept 12 bases outside the gene matches. Per germline, CDR1 WNHNN and CDR2 SYGVQD (reference sequence). The CDR3 is CASSVGSGTGVTYGYTF. The CDR3 DNA reads TGCGCCAGCAGTGTCGGCTCGGGGACAGGGGTTACCTATGGCTACACCTTC.

This rearrangement joins TRBV15 to TRBJ2-5; perhaps TRBD1 as D (6 bases). The V gene lost 1 base and the J gene lost 5 bases, with 11 bases spanning the gap. Germline V CDR1 and CDR2: LNHNV, YYDKDF (reference sequence). CDR3 length: 14 residues. The CDR3, as DNA: TGTGCCACCAGCAGAGGTTACAGGGAGGAGACCCAGTACTTC. Its translation: CATSRGYREETQYF.

This clonotype has ten or more counts. This chain uses TRBV5-1 with TRBJ1-2, with 10 bases lining up with TRBD1. The CDR3 sequence is 15 residues long. Germline CDR1 and CDR2: SGHRS and YFSETQ. The trim removed 4 bases at V and 7 bases at J, leaving 10 bases unmatched. CDR3 coding DNA: TGCGCCAGCAGCGGGACCGGGACAGGGGCGGGTGGCTACACCTTC. Residues: CASSGTGTGAGGYTF.

This clonotype was observed many times. The V call is TRBV7-6, the J call TRBJ2-7; D might be TRBD1 or TRBD2, each matching 5 bases. Germline CDR1 SGHVS, CDR2 FNYEAQ. V lost 1 base and J lost 2, with 9 bases in between. This CDR3 region has 14 residues. Written as DNA, the CDR3 is TGTGCCAGCAGCTTAGTGGGACGGACCTACGAGCAGTACTTC. Translating it yields CASSLVGRTYEQYF. The variable domain in full, with the rest retrieved from reference TRBV7-6 and TRBJ2-7, is GAGVSQSPRYKVTKRGQDVALRCDPISGHVSLYWYRQALGQGPEFLTYFNYEAQQDKSGLPNDRFSAERPEGSISTLTIQRTEQRDSAMYRCASSLVGRTYEQYFGPGTRLTVT.